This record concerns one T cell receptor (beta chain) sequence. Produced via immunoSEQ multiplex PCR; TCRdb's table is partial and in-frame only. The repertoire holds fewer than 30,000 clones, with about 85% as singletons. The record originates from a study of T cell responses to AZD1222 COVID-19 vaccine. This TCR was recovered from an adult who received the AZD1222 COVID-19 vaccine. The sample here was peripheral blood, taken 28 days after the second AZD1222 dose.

The CDR3 here is CASSPLREGETQYF. The CDR3 bases are TGTGCCAGCTCACCACTTAGGGAGGGGGAGACCCAGTACTTC. The chain couples TRBV18 to TRBJ2-5; 7 nucleotides match TRBD2. In germline, CDR1 is KGHSH, CDR2 LQKENI. The length of the CDR3 is 14 residues. V shed 1 base, J shed 5 bases, and the junction held 4 bases outside the gene matches.